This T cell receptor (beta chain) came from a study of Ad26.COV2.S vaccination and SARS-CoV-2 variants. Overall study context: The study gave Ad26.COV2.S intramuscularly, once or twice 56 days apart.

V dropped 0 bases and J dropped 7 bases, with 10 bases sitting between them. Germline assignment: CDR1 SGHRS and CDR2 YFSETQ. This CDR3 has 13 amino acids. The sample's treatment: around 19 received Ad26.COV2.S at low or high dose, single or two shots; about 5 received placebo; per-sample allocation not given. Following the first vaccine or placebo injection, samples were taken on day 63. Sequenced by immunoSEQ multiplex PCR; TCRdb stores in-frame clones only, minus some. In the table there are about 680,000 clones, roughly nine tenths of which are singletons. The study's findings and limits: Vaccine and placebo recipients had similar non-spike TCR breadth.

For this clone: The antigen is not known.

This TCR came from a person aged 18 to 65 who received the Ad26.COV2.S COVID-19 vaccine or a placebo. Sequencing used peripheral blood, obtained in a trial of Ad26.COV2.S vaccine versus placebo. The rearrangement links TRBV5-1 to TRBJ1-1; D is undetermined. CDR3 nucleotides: TGCGCCAGCAGCTTGGGTCCTAAGGGTGAAGCTTTCTTT. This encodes CASSLGPKGEAFF.